These T cell receptor beta chains were read from a single sample in a study of control samples from healthy donors and cancer patients. Assay used: immunoSEQ multiplex PCR; TCRdb lists only in-frame clones, some missing. Of around 200,000 clones listed, over 80% are singletons. The sample comprised blood. The receptors derive from a man aged 18 to 35 in good health. The CDR3 runs from the conserved cysteine through the conserved F or W. Each record gives: clone size, CDR3 length, J gene, V gene, D gene, CDR3 DNA, CDR3 protein. The D gene is left open where the match is weak. Clone size appears in some rows only: once, few, many, or a class for an expanded clone.

clone size: once
CDR3 length: 13
J gene: TRBJ1-1
V gene: TRBV28
D gene: .
CDR3 DNA: TGTGCCAGCAGTTTATTCAAGAGGACTGAAGCTTTCTTT
CDR3 protein: CASSLFKRTEAFF

clone size: .
CDR3 length: 16
J gene: TRBJ2-3
V gene: TRBV11-3
D gene: .
CDR3 DNA: TGTGCCAGCAGCCCCCGGGGGACAGAGCTCACAGATACGCAGTATTTT
CDR3 protein: CASSPRGTELTDTQYF

clone size: .
CDR3 length: 13
J gene: TRBJ2-1
V gene: TRBV3-1/TRBV3-2
D gene: TRBD1
CDR3 DNA: TGTGCCAGCAGCTGGGCAGGGGGCGATGAGCAGTTCTTC
CDR3 protein: CASSWAGGDEQFF

clone size: .
CDR3 length: 13
J gene: TRBJ1-4
V gene: TRBV2
D gene: .
CDR3 DNA: TGTGCCAGAGGCGGACAGAAGAAAGAAAAACTGTTTTTT
CDR3 protein: CARGGQKKEKLFF

clone size: .
CDR3 length: 14
J gene: TRBJ1-5
V gene: TRBV3-1/TRBV3-2
D gene: .
CDR3 DNA: TGTGCCAGCAGCTCTTCCCCGGCCAATCAGCCCCAGCATTTT
CDR3 protein: CASSSSPANQPQHF

clone size: .
CDR3 length: 16
J gene: TRBJ1-4
V gene: TRBV4-1
D gene: .
CDR3 DNA: TGCGCCAGCAGCCCTCCGGGCAGGGAAACTAATGAAAAACTGTTTTTT
CDR3 protein: CASSPPGRETNEKLFF

clone size: .
CDR3 length: 18
J gene: TRBJ2-1
V gene: TRBV15
D gene: .
CDR3 DNA: TGTGCCACCAGCAGAGGTACTCAGGGCAGCCCACCTTACAATGAGCAGTTCTTC
CDR3 protein: CATSRGTQGSPPYNEQFF

clone size: .
CDR3 length: 13
J gene: TRBJ2-5
V gene: TRBV5-6
D gene: .
CDR3 DNA: TGTGCCAGCAGCCGTTACAACCAAGAGACCCAGTACTTC
CDR3 protein: CASSRYNQETQYF

clone size: .
CDR3 length: 17
J gene: TRBJ1-3
V gene: TRBV18
D gene: .
CDR3 DNA: TGTGCCAGCTCACCAGCCCGGGCCTTGAGCTCTGGAAACACCATATATTTT
CDR3 protein: CASSPARALSSGNTIYF

clone size: .
CDR3 length: 16
J gene: TRBJ2-7
V gene: TRBV4-2
D gene: .
CDR3 DNA: TGTGCCAGCAGCCAAGACGGTCTGACGGGGTTCTACGAGCAGTACTTC
CDR3 protein: CASSQDGLTGFYEQYF

clone size: few
CDR3 length: 12
J gene: TRBJ1-2
V gene: TRBV2
D gene: .
CDR3 DNA: TGTGCCAGCAGTGAATTGGTTGGAGGCTACACCTTC
CDR3 protein: CASSELVGGYTF

clone size: .
CDR3 length: 14
J gene: TRBJ2-7
V gene: TRBV6-5
D gene: TRBD2
CDR3 DNA: TGTGCCGGAGCCTTAGGGACTAGCGTCTCGGAGCAGTACTTC
CDR3 protein: CAGALGTSVSEQYF

clone size: .
CDR3 length: 14
J gene: TRBJ1-5
V gene: TRBV28
D gene: .
CDR3 DNA: TGTGCCAGCAGACCCTCACTCGGAGGTCAGCCCCAGCATTTT
CDR3 protein: CASRPSLGGQPQHF

clone size: .
CDR3 length: 14
J gene: TRBJ2-2
V gene: TRBV7-2
D gene: .
CDR3 DNA: TGTGCCAGCAGCTTAGTCGGAAACACCGGGGAGCTGTTTTTT
CDR3 protein: CASSLVGNTGELFF

clone size: .
CDR3 length: 14
J gene: TRBJ1-1
V gene: TRBV20-1
D gene: .
CDR3 DNA: TGCAGTGCTAGTGGTACAGAGGGGAACACTGAAGCTTTCTTT
CDR3 protein: CSASGTEGNTEAFF

clone size: .
CDR3 length: 15
J gene: TRBJ1-2
V gene: TRBV5-6
D gene: .
CDR3 DNA: TGTGCCAGCAGCTTGGCGGCCAGGAGGGACTATGGCTACACCTTC
CDR3 protein: CASSLAARRDYGYTF

clone size: .
CDR3 length: 15
J gene: TRBJ2-5
V gene: TRBV2
D gene: TRBD2
CDR3 DNA: TGTGCCAGCAGGGGACTAGCGGGGGGCCAAGAGACCCAGTACTTC
CDR3 protein: CASRGLAGGQETQYF

clone size: .
CDR3 length: 13
J gene: TRBJ2-3
V gene: TRBV4-2
D gene: .
CDR3 DNA: TGTGCCAGCAGCCGGGCACAGAAAGATACGCAGTATTTT
CDR3 protein: CASSRAQKDTQYF

clone size: .
CDR3 length: 14
J gene: TRBJ2-5
V gene: TRBV9
D gene: TRBD1
CDR3 DNA: TGTGCCAGCAGTCAGACAGGGTTTCTGGAGACCCAGTACTTC
CDR3 protein: CASSQTGFLETQYF

clone size: once
CDR3 length: 11
J gene: TRBJ2-2
V gene: TRBV19
D gene: TRBD2
CDR3 DNA: TGTGCCAGCGGGGGGGCCGGGGAGCTGTTTTTT
CDR3 protein: CASGGAGELFF

clone size: once
CDR3 length: 15
J gene: TRBJ2-2
V gene: TRBV7-3
D gene: TRBD1
CDR3 DNA: TGTGCCAGCAGCTCGGACAGGGAAAACACCGGGGAGCTGTTTTTT
CDR3 protein: CASSSDRENTGELFF

clone size: .
CDR3 length: 16
J gene: TRBJ1-5
V gene: TRBV7-8
D gene: TRBD1
CDR3 DNA: TGTGCCAGCAGCCTGGGACAGGGTGGGTTGAGGCAGCCCCAGCATTTT
CDR3 protein: CASSLGQGGLRQPQHF

clone size: .
CDR3 length: 12
J gene: TRBJ2-2
V gene: TRBV20-1
D gene: .
CDR3 DNA: TGCAGTGCTAGTATGAACACCGGGGAGCTGTTTTTT
CDR3 protein: CSASMNTGELFF

clone size: .
CDR3 length: 18
J gene: TRBJ1-3
V gene: TRBV30
D gene: .
CDR3 DNA: TGTGCCTGGAGTGTACGGGGCGCGGGGTTGGCATCTGGAAACACCATATATTTT
CDR3 protein: CAWSVRGAGLASGNTIYF

clone size: few
CDR3 length: 12
J gene: TRBJ1-2
V gene: TRBV2
D gene: .
CDR3 DNA: TGTGCCAGCAGTGCTATCAACTATGGCTACACCTTC
CDR3 protein: CASSAINYGYTF

clone size: .
CDR3 length: 14
J gene: TRBJ2-1
V gene: TRBV4-1
D gene: TRBD1
CDR3 DNA: TGCGCCAGCAGCCCCAGACAGGGAGCCGATGAGCAGTTCTTC
CDR3 protein: CASSPRQGADEQFF

clone size: .
CDR3 length: 14
J gene: TRBJ1-6
V gene: TRBV6-5
D gene: TRBD1
CDR3 DNA: TGTGCCAGCAGTCGGACAGGGCCTAATTCACCCCTCCACTTT
CDR3 protein: CASSRTGPNSPLHF

clone size: once
CDR3 length: 17
J gene: TRBJ2-2
V gene: TRBV24-1
D gene: .
CDR3 DNA: TGTGCCACCAGTGATGTCCGGGGGGCCTTAAAGGCCGGGGAGCTGTTTTTT
CDR3 protein: CATSDVRGALKAGELFF

clone size: many
CDR3 length: 13
J gene: TRBJ2-7
V gene: TRBV6-5
D gene: TRBD1
CDR3 DNA: TGTGCCACCAGACCGGACAGGGGCTACGAGCAGTACTTC
CDR3 protein: CATRPDRGYEQYF

clone size: .
CDR3 length: 16
J gene: TRBJ1-1
V gene: TRBV5-1
D gene: TRBD1
CDR3 DNA: TGCGCCAGCAGCTTATCTCCCGGGACAGGTAACACTGAAGCTTTCTTT
CDR3 protein: CASSLSPGTGNTEAFF

clone size: .
CDR3 length: 13
J gene: TRBJ1-1
V gene: TRBV27
D gene: .
CDR3 DNA: TGTGCCAGCATTTCCAGGGGCTCTACTGAAGCTTTCTTT
CDR3 protein: CASISRGSTEAFF

clone size: .
CDR3 length: 13
J gene: TRBJ2-1
V gene: TRBV29-1
D gene: .
CDR3 DNA: TGCAGCGTTGAAGGCGCAGGTGGCAATGAGCAGTTCTTC
CDR3 protein: CSVEGAGGNEQFF

clone size: once
CDR3 length: 17
J gene: TRBJ2-1
V gene: TRBV11-3
D gene: TRBD2
CDR3 DNA: TGTGCCAGCAGCTTAGGGTCGACTAGCGGGGCCTACAATGAGCAGTTCTTC
CDR3 protein: CASSLGSTSGAYNEQFF

clone size: .
CDR3 length: 14
J gene: TRBJ2-3
V gene: TRBV6-2/TRBV6-3
D gene: .
CDR3 DNA: TGTGCCAGCAGTATTCTCCGGGACTCCGGTACGCAGTATTTT
CDR3 protein: CASSILRDSGTQYF

clone size: .
CDR3 length: 14
J gene: TRBJ1-2
V gene: TRBV3-1/TRBV3-2
D gene: .
CDR3 DNA: TGTGCCAGCAGCCAAGCAGGACGGGACTATGGCTACACCTTC
CDR3 protein: CASSQAGRDYGYTF

clone size: .
CDR3 length: 14
J gene: TRBJ1-2
V gene: TRBV25-1
D gene: TRBD1
CDR3 DNA: TGTGCCAGCAGTGACGACAGGGGGATCTATGGCTACACCTTC
CDR3 protein: CASSDDRGIYGYTF

clone size: .
CDR3 length: 16
J gene: TRBJ1-6
V gene: TRBV4-1
D gene: TRBD1
CDR3 DNA: TGCGCCAGCAGCCAGGATGTGACAGGGAGGCATTCACCCCTCCACTTT
CDR3 protein: CASSQDVTGRHSPLHF

clone size: .
CDR3 length: 13
J gene: TRBJ2-5
V gene: TRBV18
D gene: .
CDR3 DNA: TGTGCCAGCTCACCGGGGAACCAAGAGACCCAGTACTTC
CDR3 protein: CASSPGNQETQYF

clone size: .
CDR3 length: 13
J gene: TRBJ1-2
V gene: TRBV9
D gene: .
CDR3 DNA: TGTGCCAGCAGCGTAGATCGAGACTATGGCTACACCTTC
CDR3 protein: CASSVDRDYGYTF

clone size: .
CDR3 length: 12
J gene: TRBJ1-4
V gene: TRBV2
D gene: .
CDR3 DNA: TGTGCCAGCAGGGGAGTTTGGGAAAAACTGTTTTTT
CDR3 protein: CASRGVWEKLFF

clone size: once
CDR3 length: 15
J gene: TRBJ2-4
V gene: TRBV5-4
D gene: .
CDR3 DNA: TGTGCCAGCAGCCCGGGGGGCTTAGCCAAAAACATTCAGTACTTC
CDR3 protein: CASSPGGLAKNIQYF

clone size: once
CDR3 length: 15
J gene: TRBJ1-2
V gene: TRBV15
D gene: TRBD1
CDR3 DNA: TGTGCCACCAGCAGAGGTCCGGGACAGGGTTATGGCTACACCTTC
CDR3 protein: CATSRGPGQGYGYTF

clone size: .
CDR3 length: 14
J gene: TRBJ1-1
V gene: TRBV5-1
D gene: .
CDR3 DNA: TGCGCCAGCAGCTTCACCTCAGGGACTACTGAAGCTTTCTTT
CDR3 protein: CASSFTSGTTEAFF

clone size: .
CDR3 length: 15
J gene: TRBJ2-1
V gene: TRBV6-5
D gene: .
CDR3 DNA: TGTGCCAGCAGTTACTTAGGACCTTCCTACAATGAGCAGTTCTTC
CDR3 protein: CASSYLGPSYNEQFF

clone size: .
CDR3 length: 15
J gene: TRBJ1-4
V gene: TRBV5-1
D gene: .
CDR3 DNA: TGCGCCAGCAGCTTGGCCAAGAGCACTATTGAAAAACTGTTTTTT
CDR3 protein: CASSLAKSTIEKLFF